This TCR beta chain was identified during a study of T-cell memory formation after mild COVID-19. Constant-segment-primed 5'RACE gave TCR alpha and TCR beta cDNA libraries with sample barcodes and UMIs. TCRdb re-derived calls from the 5' RACE reads in MiXCR, one entry per CDR3 protein. The data show about 180,000 distinct CDR3 sequences, 16% seen once. Findings and caveats of the study: Among clones contracting day 15 to 85, CD4/CD8 was balanced, whereas later expanders leaned CD4+. In second-wave clones peaking day 37, SARS-CoV-2 specificity remained unconfirmed. Memory sampled before infection contained some responding clones, suggesting cross-reactive memory joined.

Remarks on this clonotype: Its antigen is undetermined.

CDR1 and CDR2 from the germline V gene are KGHSH and LQKENI. V shed 3 bases and J 2 bases; nucleotides not matched to a gene: 3. CDR3 length: 15 residues. The J gene is TRBJ2-1, the V gene TRBV18, with TRBD1 matching 8 bases. Sequencing was done on a sample of PBMCs or a T cell subset sorted from them (not recorded which). This TCR was recovered from an adult woman who had mild COVID-19 (a few samples of this study predate the infection). Cell type and time point are not known. The CDR3 spells CASSPGQVTYNEQFF. The CDR3 DNA follows: TGTGCCAGCTCACCGGGACAGGTAACCTACAATGAGCAGTTCTTC.